The 24 T cell receptor beta chains below come from one sample, sequenced in a study of spatial heterogeneity in lung cancer. The study's findings and limits: Tumors with more nonsynonymous mutations had more expanded intratumoral alpha and beta TCRs.

MiXCR was run by TCRdb on the 5' RACE reads, yielding one entry per CDR3 protein. The table has over 3,000 distinct CDR3 sequences, roughly 8.3% seen once. These TCRs' antigens remain unknown. Time point described: sample taken at primary tumor resection. The sequenced sample was lung tumor tissue, obtained at surgery. All receptors come from a male donor with early-stage non-small cell lung cancer.

By sample share, this clonotype is medium-sized. The chain combines TRBV13 with TRBJ2-7, with TRBD1 identical over 10 bases. Germline V CDR1 and CDR2: PRHDT, FYEKMQ (reference sequence). The CDR3 length is 13 residues. V trimming: 8 bases; J trimming: 6 bases; junction bases outside the gene matches: 7. The DNA for the CDR3 is TGTGCCAGCGGCCGGGACAGGGGTTCCGAGCAGTACTTC. This gives the protein CASGRDRGSEQYF. Looking up the rest from reference TRBV13 and TRBJ2-7 gives the full variable domain: AAGVIQSPRHLIKEKRETATLKCYPIPRHDTVYWYQQGPGQDPQFLISFYEKMQSDKGSIPDRFSAQQFSDYHSELNMSSLELGDSALYFCASGRDRGSEQYFGPGTRLTVT.

The chain recombines TRBV5-1 with TRBJ2-1, with D possibly TRBD2 on 6 matching bases. This CDR3 spans 13 amino acids. V was trimmed by 6 bases and J by 6 bases, leaving 13 bases between them. Looked up from germline, CDR1 is SGHRS and CDR2 is YFSETQ. In nucleotides, the CDR3 is TGCGCCAGCACCCGCGGGCGGGGCAATGAGCAGTTCTTC. This gives the protein CASTRGRGNEQFF.

This clonotype qualifies as medium-sized. This rearrangement joins TRBV14 to TRBJ2-7, with a tentative D call TRBD1 (5 bases). The CDR3 loop spans 13 amino acids. Trimming cost V 1 base and J 1 base, with 5 bases left between them. Germline values: CDR1 SGHDN, CDR2 FVKESK. CDR3 sequence: CASSQGQSYEQYF. Written as DNA, the CDR3 is TGTGCCAGCAGCCAAGGACAGTCCTACGAGCAGTACTTC.

This clonotype is judged medium-sized (0.01 to 0.1%). The V call is TRBV5-1, the J call TRBJ2-3, with D uncertain. V lost 4 bases and J 2 bases, leaving 8 bases between the germline ends. CDR3 length: 13 residues. The germline V gene encodes CDR1 SGHRS and CDR2 YFSETQ. The CDR3 region has the DNA TGCGCCAGCAGCACGACTGACACAGATACGCAGTATTTT. Protein sequence: CASSTTDTDTQYF.

The V call is TRBV7-8, the J call TRBJ2-4, with a tentative D call TRBD1 (6 bases). Germline lookup yields CDR1 SGHVS and CDR2 FQNEAQ. V was trimmed by 0 bases and J by 7 bases, leaving 10 bases between them. This CDR3 contains 14 residues. In DNA, the CDR3 is TGTGCCAGCAGCTTAGCGTCCCAGGGGAACATTCAGTACTTC. Its translation: CASSLASQGNIQYF.

This clonotype was seen ten or more times. The V call is TRBV12-3 or TRBV12-4, the J call TRBJ2-5; D not resolved. Trimming left V 4 bases short and J 2 bases short, with 20 bases between. The CDR3 sequence is 17 residues long. Here the CDR3 DNA reads TGTGCCAGCAGTTCCGGTCGCCTCCTACCCCATCAAGAGACCCAGTACTTC. Its protein product is CASSSGRLLPHQETQYF.

In this sample, this clonotype is medium-sized. The chain combines TRBV5-8 with TRBJ2-7; 10 positions match TRBD1. The CDR3 has 14 amino acids. CDR1 is SGHTS and CDR2 is YDEGEE in the germline V gene. Trimming at V came to 5 bases and at J to 5 bases, leaving 7 bases not matched to a gene. CDR3 in DNA: TGTGCCAGCAGTACGGGACAGGGGAGCGACGAGCAGTACTTC. This sequence encodes CASSTGQGSDEQYF.

This clonotype is labeled medium-sized. This sequence joins TRBV3-1 and TRBJ2-6, with D tentatively TRBD1 (5 bases). The V gene lost 0 bases and the J gene lost 0 bases, with 15 bases spanning the gap. The CDR3 contains 19 residues. Per germline, CDR1 LGHDT and CDR2 YNNKEL (reference sequence). The CDR3 nucleotides read TGTGCCAGCAGCCAAGAGAACTACAGGAAAAGCTCTGGGGCCAACGTCCTGACTTTC. Encoded protein: CASSQENYRKSSGANVLTF.

This clonotype was seen at least ten times. The chain links TRBV20-1 to TRBJ1-1; TRBD1 is a possible D gene (5 bases). Per the germline V gene, CDR1 is DFQATT and CDR2 is SNEGSKA (reference sequence). The CDR3 has 15 amino acids. The CDR3, as DNA: TGCAGCAAACTGCGGGGAATCGGGGGTAACACTGAAGCTTTCTTT. It codes for CSKLRGIGGNTEAFF.

This clonotype was seen many times. The V and J genes are TRBV5-8 and TRBJ1-1, with D possibly being TRBD1 (5 bases). Per germline, CDR1 SGHTS and CDR2 YDEGEE. V was trimmed by 5 bases and J by 6 bases, leaving 11 bases between them. This CDR3 contains 12 residues. CDR3: CASRGPGPEAFF. In DNA form, the CDR3 reads TGTGCCAGCAGGGGTCCGGGACCTGAAGCTTTCTTT.

This clonotype was observed at least ten times. The chain combines TRBV5-1 with TRBJ2-7; TRBD1 or TRBD2 may be the D gene (5 bases each). V was trimmed by 5 bases and J by 0 bases, leaving 15 bases between them. The CDR3 has 15 amino acids. Germline V lookup: CDR1 SGHRS, CDR2 YFSETQ. For the CDR3, the DNA is TGCGCCAGCAGGGTTGGGACGGATACCTCCTACGAGCAGTACTTC. Protein sequence: CASRVGTDTSYEQYF.

This CDR3 is CASSATGRDTEAFF. CDR3 sequence (DNA): TGCGCCAGCAGCGCTACAGGGCGAGACACTGAAGCTTTCTTT. The rearrangement uses TRBV5-1 and TRBJ1-1; possibly TRBD1 for D (6 bases). The V and J ends lost 4 bases and 3 bases respectively, with 13 bases between them. CDR3 length equals 14 residues. Germline V gene data show CDR1 as SGHRS and CDR2 as YFSETQ. The full variable domain, its missing parts supplied by reference TRBV5-1 and TRBJ1-1, is KAGVTQTPRYLIKTRGQQVTLSCSPISGHRSVSWYQQTPGQGLQFLFEYFSETQRNKGNFPGRFSGRQFSNSRSEMNVSTLELGDSALYLCASSATGRDTEAFFGQGTRLTVV.

The rearrangement links TRBV6-2 or TRBV6-3 to TRBJ2-2; D gene ambiguous. CDR3 size: 12 residues. V lost 6 bases, J lost 6 bases, and 8 bases lay in between. Germline V gene sequence: CDR1 MNHEY, CDR2 SVGEGT. The CDR3 DNA sequence: TGTGCCAGCAGGATGGGTTCCGGGGAGCTGTTTTTT. Protein sequence: CASRMGSGELFF.

This clonotype ranks as medium-sized (0.01 to 0.1%). The V and J genes are TRBV9 and TRBJ2-1; no definite D call. The V and J ends lost 5 bases and 5 bases respectively, with 11 bases between them. The germline CDR1 and CDR2 sequences are SGDLS and YYNGEE. CDR3 length equals 13 residues. CDR3 sequence (DNA): TGTGCCAGCAGTCGGTCCTGGGACAATGAGCAGTTCTTC. This encodes CASSRSWDNEQFF.

This clonotype has at least ten counts. The V and J genes are TRBV9 and TRBJ2-4; 10 bases align to TRBD1. The CDR3 is made up of 14 amino acids. Germline-derived CDR1 and CDR2 are SGDLS and YYNGEE. V shed 0 bases and J 9 bases; nucleotides not matched to a gene: 3. CDR3 nucleotide sequence: TGTGCCAGCAGCGTAGGACAGGGGGCAAGCATTCAGTACTTC. This codes for CASSVGQGASIQYF.

In its sample, this clonotype ranks as medium-sized. The chain is built from TRBV6-5 and TRBJ2-5; tentatively, D is TRBD2 (6 bases). Germline CDR1 MNHEY, CDR2 SVGAGI. The ends were cut back, 6 bases at V and 2 bases at J, with 10 bases in the middle. The CDR3 sequence is 13 residues long. As DNA, the CDR3 is TGTGCCAGCAGCGGGACTGAACAAGAGACCCAGTACTTC. Residues: CASSGTEQETQYF.

V gene TRBV5-1 combines with J gene TRBJ2-4, with a weak D call TRBD2 (5 bases). Germline lookup yields CDR1 SGHRS and CDR2 YFSETQ. The CDR3 covers 14 residues. Trimming left V 0 bases short and J 7 bases short, with 11 bases between. For the CDR3, the DNA is TGCGCCAGCAGCTTGGGAGAGGGTCCCAACATTCAGTACTTC. Protein: CASSLGEGPNIQYF.

In its sample, this clonotype ranks as medium-sized. The chain employs TRBV5-5 and TRBJ1-4; 8 bases fit TRBD1. The ends lost 0 bases at V and 8 bases at J; junction bases unmatched: 6. The length of the CDR3 is 15 residues. Germline lookup yields CDR1 SGHKS and CDR2 YYEKEE (reference sequence). Here the CDR3 reads CASSLDGQGGEKLFF. As DNA, the CDR3 is TGTGCCAGCAGCTTGGATGGACAGGGCGGGGAAAAACTGTTTTTT.

Judged by abundance, this clonotype is medium-sized (0.01 to 0.1%). The rearrangement uses TRBV2 and TRBJ2-2, with TRBD2 identical over 10 bases. This CDR3 comprises 16 residues. Germline CDR1 is SNHLY and CDR2 is FYNNEI. V lost 2 bases to trimming and J lost 4 bases; unmatched junction nucleotides: 4. In DNA, the CDR3 is TGTGCCAGCAGTGAACTAGCGGGAGCTGGCACCGGGGAGCTGTTTTTT. Protein: CASSELAGAGTGELFF.

By share, this clonotype counts as medium-sized. This rearrangement joins TRBV20-1 to TRBJ2-4; D is possibly TRBD2 (6 bases). The CDR3 is 17 residues long. V lost 3 bases to trimming and J lost 0 bases, with 18 bases between them. Germline V lookup: CDR1 DFQATT, CDR2 SNEGSKA (reference sequence). The DNA for the CDR3 is TGCAGTGCTAGTACTAACCTGGGGGGTTTAGCCAAAAACATTCAGTACTTC. This gives the protein CSASTNLGGLAKNIQYF.

This clonotype is medium-sized in the sample. This chain joins TRBV7-2 and TRBJ2-2, with TRBD2 as a possible D gene (7 bases). The V end was cut by 7 bases, the J end by 5 bases, with 17 bases between. The CDR3 contains 15 residues. CDR1 is SGHTA, CDR2 FQGNSA, per germline. The CDR3 spells CASTPGGAGTGELFF. In nucleotides, the CDR3 is TGTGCCAGCACCCCTGGGGGGGCAGGGACCGGGGAGCTGTTTTTT.

By sample fraction, this clonotype is medium-sized. In DNA form, the CDR3 reads TGTGCCAGCCGTGGGGAGGGAGCTATAAGCTCTGGGGCCAACGTCCTGACTTTC. It translates to CASRGEGAISSGANVLTF. J is TRBJ2-6 and V is TRBV6-1, with 7 nucleotides matching TRBD2. The CDR3 consists of 18 residues. Trimming took 8 bases from V and 0 from J; bases not matched to a gene: 13. Per the germline V gene, CDR1 is MNHNS and CDR2 is SASEGT.

This clonotype was detected ten times or more. This chain uses TRBV4-2 with TRBJ1-6; D ambiguous. The CDR3 consists of 15 residues. Between the trimmed V and J ends, which lost 0 bases and 8 bases, there was a span of 11 bases. CDR1 and CDR2 (germline): LGHNA, YNFKEQ. CDR3 bases: TGTGCCAGCAGCCAAGACGCGACTGGAGATTCACCCCTCCACTTT. Encoded protein: CASSQDATGDSPLHF.

This clonotype was seen at least ten times. The gene calls are TRBV20-1 and TRBJ1-1; possible D gene TRBD1, 5 bases. The CDR3 has 14 amino acids. Trimming removed 6 bases at V and 0 bases at J, with 14 bases between. Germline assignment: CDR1 DFQATT and CDR2 SNEGSKA (reference sequence). This chain's CDR3 is CSAPAGTVNTEAFF. CDR3 in DNA: TGCAGTGCCCCGGCAGGGACCGTGAACACTGAAGCTTTCTTT.